What follows is one TCR beta chain and its context. Its cognate antigen has yet to be identified. It has no much larger one-base neighbor in the sample; base qualities were not kept. Per the germline V gene, WSHSY is the CDR1 and SAAADI is the CDR2. Measured from the cysteine to the phenylalanine, the CDR3 is 13 residues long. The only DNA kept is the CDR3, 39 bases in frame from the first base. V loses 4 bases, J loses 5 bases, and the germline ends lie 11 bases apart. This record comes from a study of blood T cell repertoires in COVID-19 (TCRdb year 2020). Study-wide context: The collaborator samples originated in the United States, Italy and Spain and spanned the acute and convalescent phases of COVID-19. The material from the prospective study consisted of cDNA or gDNA derived from T cells, B-cell-depleted T cells, or PBMCs. The dataset comprised deeply sampled blood TCRbeta repertoires from subjects exposed to, actively infected with, or recovered from COVID-19. The repertoires were released in a freely available public database intended as a resource for research on the immune response to SARS-CoV-2. The samples were drawn from the first 160 participants of the ongoing ImmuneRACE study and from over a thousand subjects provided by 6 global collaborators. Nearly every sample came with metadata listing a de-identified subject ID, COVID-19 status, age in years and sex. Where available, HLA class I and class II types were taken from metadata supplied by the sample provider and were not determined by assay-based typing.

TCRbeta CDR3 regions were amplified from genomic DNA using the immunoSEQ Assay, a bias-controlled multiplex PCR. The source study handled its data this way. The number of nucleated cells in each sample was estimated from the amplification of reference gene primers within the assay. To quantify the absolute abundance of each unique TCRbeta CDR3 rearrangement, sequence reads were collapsed and filtered. Productive Simpson clonality was computed per sample as the square root of Simpson's diversity index over productive rearrangements. TCRdb's version of the immuneACCESS table is confined to in-frame rearrangements and falls short of the full clone set. An unresolved V gene accounts for under half of the shortfall where checked; the remainder is of unknown origin. From that table come the V and J calls and clone size; the DNA was used to work out D and trimming. This sample has roughly 100,000 clones in its table, and roughly nine tenths of those were observed once. 3.5% of the sample belongs to the ten largest clones.

Overall results and qualifications from the work: How much clinical and demographic metadata was included differed by source and by participant, and the metadata was provided uncurated.

Whole blood was collected in K2EDTA tubes by collaborating institutions according to the institutions' own protocols. For TCRbeta analysis, collaborator samples were shipped as frozen whole blood, as isolated PBMCs, or as DNA extracted from either sample type. The rearrangement combines TRBV10-2 with TRBJ1-1; TRBD1 is perhaps the D gene, given 5 matching bases. The sequence came from a woman aged 55-70 years with acute or convalescent COVID-19. Material: peripheral blood. CDR3 reads: CASSVGPGTEAFF. The DNA sequence is as follows: TGCGCCAGCAGTGTGGGGCCTGGAACTGAAGCTTTCTTT.